These 6 T cell receptor beta chains originate from one sample sequenced in a study of blood T cell repertoires in COVID-19. The repertoire was sequenced with immunoSEQ multiplex PCR; TCRdb's copy has only in-frame clones and lacks some. The sample contains 150,000 to 200,000 clones, roughly 93% of which appear only once. What was sequenced was peripheral blood. Receptors originate from a man aged 18 to 35 with acute or convalescent COVID-19.

The CDR3 region is CASSLRGSGGPRKFF. DNA of the CDR3: TGCGCCAGCAGCTTGAGGGGGTCGGGTGGACCTCGGAAGTTCTTC. The chain employs TRBV5-1 and TRBJ2-1; TRBD1 is a possible D gene (6 bases). CDR1 is SGHRS, CDR2 YFSETQ, per germline. The CDR3 consists of 15 residues. Trimming removed 1 base from V and 14 bases from J, with 22 bases in between.

The V gene is TRBV5-4, the J gene TRBJ2-1; D might be TRBD2 (6 bases). The V gene's germline CDR1 is SGHNT and CDR2 YYREEE (reference sequence). V lost 4 bases and J lost 0, with 14 bases in between. The CDR3 covers 16 residues. The CDR3 nucleotides are TGTGCCAGCAGCCATGGGACTGCGAACTCCTACAATGAGCAGTTCTTC. As protein: CASSHGTANSYNEQFF.

This chain joins TRBV3-1 (or the pseudogene TRBV3-2) and TRBJ2-7; D possibly corresponds to TRBD1 (7 bases). CDR1 LGHDT and CDR2 YNNKEL come from the germline V gene (reference sequence). The CDR3 has 18 residues. V was shortened by 1 base and J by 4 bases, with 23 bases between the two germline ends. The DNA of the CDR3 is TGTGCCAGCAGCCAAGGCCGGGACAGACCCGGGAGTGATTACGAGCAGTACTTC. It is translated as CASSQGRDRPGSDYEQYF.

J is TRBJ1-2 and V is TRBV2, with 7 bases lining up with TRBD1. The CDR3 is made up of 17 amino acids. CDR1 is SNHLY and CDR2 is FYNNEI in the germline V gene. Trimming cost V 5 bases and J 0 bases; bases outside gene matches: 12. The CDR3 reads CASSTPGQLDPNYGYTF. The DNA of the CDR3 is TGTGCCAGCAGTACTCCGGGACAGCTGGACCCTAACTATGGCTACACCTTC.

This chain connects TRBV27 to TRBJ1-2; D is perhaps TRBD1 (6 bases). Trimming took off 5 bases at V and 7 bases at J, with 8 bases between the two ends. Germline assignment: CDR1 MNHEY and CDR2 SMNVEV (reference sequence). CDR3 length: 11 residues. Written as DNA, the CDR3 is TGTGCCAGCAGTGGGGGCCTTGGCTACACCTTC. Its protein is CASSGGLGYTF.

The chain employs TRBV7-2 and TRBJ2-1, with D possibly matching TRBD2 (7 bases). V was trimmed by 6 bases and J by 6 bases, leaving 18 bases between them. Germline assignment: CDR1 SGHTA and CDR2 FQGNSA. The CDR3 length is 15 residues. CDR3 in DNA: TGTGCCAGCAGAGGGGGGGCAGGGCTAGGCAATGAGCAGTTCTTC. Translation: CASRGGAGLGNEQFF.